A single sample is the source of the 29 T cell receptor beta chains below, sequenced in a study of blood T cell repertoires in COVID-19. The table came from immunoSEQ multiplex PCR; TCRdb's copy has only in-frame clones and leaves some out. The profile shows about 190,000 clones, around 85% of them singletons. Sequenced input: peripheral blood. All receptors come from a man under 40 with acute or convalescent COVID-19.

The gene calls are TRBV30 and TRBJ1-5; 7 bases map to TRBD1. The CDR3 is 14 residues long. V lost 3 bases to trimming and J lost 3 bases; unmatched junction nucleotides: 5. Germline CDR1 reads GTSNPN; CDR2 reads SVGIG (reference sequence). The CDR3 nucleotides are TGTGCCTGGAGCAGGGGGTCGGCCAATCAGCCCCAGCATTTT. This translates into CAWSRGSANQPQHF. The whole variable domain, filled in from reference TRBV30 and TRBJ1-5, reads SQTIHQWPATLVQPVGSPLSLECTVEGTSNPNLYWYRQAAGRGLQLLFYSVGIGQISSEVPQNLSASRPQDRQFILSSKKLLLSDSGFYLCAWSRGSANQPQHFGDGTRLSIL.

This chain uses TRBV3-1 (or the pseudogene TRBV3-2) with TRBJ1-2; D is possibly TRBD1 (5 bases). Trimming shortened V by 1 base and J by 9 bases, and 15 bases separated the two germline ends. The CDR3 covers 14 residues. Germline V gene lookup returns CDR1 LGHDT and CDR2 YNNKEL (reference sequence). The CDR3 nucleotides read TGTGCCAGCAGCCAAGGTGACAGAACCCCTCGCTACACCTTC. Amino acids: CASSQGDRTPRYTF.

The chain recombines TRBV6-5 with TRBJ2-2, with 11 bases aligning to TRBD1. V lost 11 bases and J lost 4; bases outside the gene matches: 9. The CDR3 length is 15 residues. Germline values: CDR1 MNHEY, CDR2 SVGAGI. The CDR3 sequence is CASTRDRGSTGELFF. In DNA form, the CDR3 reads TGTGCCTCCACTCGGGACAGGGGGAGCACCGGGGAGCTGTTTTTT.

The rearrangement links TRBV18 to TRBJ2-7, with TRBD2 matching over 7 bases. Germline trimming cut 3 bases from V and 5 bases from J; bases unmatched to any gene: 4. The CDR3 totals 13 residues. Germline CDR1 is KGHSH and CDR2 is LQKENI. Here the CDR3 DNA reads TGTGCCAGCTCACCTAGGGGAGGGGACGAGCAGTACTTC. This translates into CASSPRGGDEQYF.

The gene calls are TRBV6-5 and TRBJ1-6; 8 bases line up with TRBD1. CDR1 and CDR2 from the germline V gene are MNHEY and SVGAGI. There are 12 residues in the CDR3. With V trimmed by 9 bases and J by 8 bases, 3 bases remained unmatched. Here the CDR3 reads CASGQGHSPLHF. Written as DNA, the CDR3 is TGTGCCAGTGGACAGGGACATTCACCCCTCCACTTT.

J is TRBJ2-7 and V is TRBV5-6, with TRBD2 matching 8 bases. CDR1 and CDR2 from the germline V gene are SGHDT and YYEEEE. This CDR3 contains 15 residues. V was pared by 3 bases and J by 4 bases, with 9 bases of the junction left unmatched. DNA of the CDR3: TGTGCCAGCAGCTCGGGACTAGGCCCTCTATACGAGCAGTACTTC. Translation: CASSSGLGPLYEQYF.

The CDR3 region has the DNA TGTGCCAGCCGGCGCGGGGGGACTTACAATGAGCAGTTCTTC. Translating it yields CASRRGGTYNEQFF. The chain combines TRBV3-1 (or the pseudogene TRBV3-2) with TRBJ2-1; 8 bases align to TRBD2. J was trimmed by 4 bases and V by 8 bases; bases with no gene match: 7. The CDR3 runs to 14 residues. Germline V gene data show CDR1 as LGHDT and CDR2 as YNNKEL (reference sequence).

The rearrangement joins TRBV30 to TRBJ1-5; tentatively, D is TRBD1 (6 bases). V was pared by 1 base and J by 3 bases, with 7 bases between. CDR1 is GTSNPN and CDR2 is SVGIG in the germline V gene (reference sequence). The CDR3 covers 13 residues. Here the CDR3 DNA reads TGTGCCTGGAGTGGACAGGTCAATCAGCCCCAGCATTTT. Its translation: CAWSGQVNQPQHF. The full variable domain, in which reference TRBV30 and TRBJ1-5 provide the parts outside the CDR3, is SQTIHQWPATLVQPVGSPLSLECTVEGTSNPNLYWYRQAAGRGLQLLFYSVGIGQISSEVPQNLSASRPQDRQFILSSKKLLLSDSGFYLCAWSGQVNQPQHFGDGTRLSIL.

The chain couples TRBV15 to TRBJ1-2; D gene unclear. The germline V gene encodes CDR1 LNHNV and CDR2 YYDKDF (reference sequence). V shed 0 bases and J shed 3 bases, with 8 bases lying between them. The CDR3 loop spans 14 amino acids. CDR3 loop: CATSRDRFHYGYTF. The CDR3 coding sequence is TGTGCCACCAGCAGAGATCGGTTTCACTATGGCTACACCTTC.

The V and J genes are TRBV28 and TRBJ1-5; the match to TRBD1 covers 10 bases. After removal of 2 bases from V and 2 bases from J, the junction contained 3 bases not matched to a gene. The CDR3 is 16 residues long. The germline V gene has CDR1 MDHEN and CDR2 SYDVKM. CDR3 loop: CASSLMDRGGNQPQHF. CDR3 coding DNA: TGTGCCAGCAGTTTAATGGACAGGGGGGGCAATCAGCCCCAGCATTTT.

The chain carries TRBV2 and TRBJ2-1; 11 bases agree with TRBD1. After removal of 10 bases from V and 8 bases from J, the junction contained 13 bases not matched to a gene. CDR1 is SNHLY and CDR2 is FYNNEI in the germline V gene. The CDR3 is made up of 15 amino acids. The chain's CDR3 is CATITGQGGLDEQFF. CDR3 bases: TGTGCCACCATAACGGGACAGGGGGGTTTGGATGAGCAGTTCTTC.

The chain couples TRBV11-1 to TRBJ2-1; TRBD2 aligns across 12 bases. Germline V CDR1 and CDR2: SGHAT, FQDESV (reference sequence). This CDR3 comprises 16 residues. V trimming: 6 bases; J trimming: 6 bases; junction bases outside the gene matches: 9. CDR3 sequence (DNA): TGTGCCAGCAGTAAACTAGCGGGAGGTGTAAGCAATGAGCAGTTCTTC. Translating it yields CASSKLAGGVSNEQFF.

The CDR3 DNA follows: TGTGCCAGCAGCTTACGCGGGTTTAGTAATTCACCCCTCCACTTT. It yields the protein CASSLRGFSNSPLHF. J is TRBJ1-6 and V is TRBV7-3; D not certain. This CDR3 region has 15 residues. CDR1 and CDR2 (germline): SGHTA, FQGTGA. Trimming pared 2 bases from V and 6 bases from J, leaving 11 bases between.

The V and J genes are TRBV5-1 and TRBJ2-3; possibly TRBD1 for D (6 bases). This CDR3 is 17 amino acids long. V was clipped by 0 bases and J by 0 bases, with 14 bases between them. The V gene's germline CDR1 is SGHRS and CDR2 YFSETQ. CDR3 DNA sequence: TGCGCCAGCAGCTTGGCCCTAGGGGGTACTAGCACAGATACGCAGTATTTT. Protein: CASSLALGGTSTDTQYF.

This chain uses TRBV5-1 with TRBJ2-1; tentatively, D is TRBD1 (5 bases). The germline V gene has CDR1 SGHRS and CDR2 YFSETQ. This CDR3 is 13 amino acids long. V was clipped by 0 bases and J by 4 bases, with 5 bases between them. The CDR3, as DNA: TGCGCCAGCAGCTTGGGACAGTACAATGAGCAGTTCTTC. Translated, it gives CASSLGQYNEQFF.

The rearrangement joins TRBV2 to TRBJ2-7; 9 bases map to TRBD1. This CDR3 comprises 13 residues. V shed 6 bases and J 5 bases; nucleotides not matched to a gene: 5. CDR1 is SNHLY and CDR2 is FYNNEI in the germline V gene. The CDR3 protein is CASSPGQGNEQYF. Written as DNA, the CDR3 is TGTGCCAGCAGCCCGGGACAGGGTAACGAGCAGTACTTC.

V and J are TRBV7-3 and TRBJ2-7; D ambiguous. CDR1 is SGHTA and CDR2 is FQGTGA in the germline V gene. Trimming took 5 bases from V and 1 from J, leaving 12 bases between them. CDR3 length equals 14 residues. The CDR3 protein is CASSDLRGSYEQYF. Written as DNA, the CDR3 is TGTGCCAGCAGCGACCTACGAGGATCCTACGAGCAGTACTTC. Using reference TRBV7-3 and TRBJ2-7 for the parts outside the CDR3, the full variable domain is GAGVSQTPSNKVTEKGKYVELRCDPISGHTALYWYRQSLGQGPEFLIYFQGTGAADDSGLPNDRFFAVRPEGSVSTLKIQRTERGDSAVYLCASSDLRGSYEQYFGPGTRLTVT.

The V gene is TRBV6-5, the J gene TRBJ1-6; TRBD1 matches 7 bases. V trimming: 2 bases; J trimming: 9 bases; junction bases outside the gene matches: 7. The CDR3 has 15 amino acids. Germline V gene data show CDR1 as MNHEY and CDR2 as SVGAGI. The CDR3 sequence is CASSYDRGLTSPLHF. CDR3 nucleotide sequence: TGTGCCAGCAGTTACGATAGGGGGCTAACTTCACCCCTCCACTTT.

The chain has TRBV9 and TRBJ1-3; unclear D gene. Germline V gene data show CDR1 as SGDLS and CDR2 as YYNGEE. Trimming stripped 1 base from V and 3 bases from J, with 17 bases between. The CDR3 spans 17 residues. The CDR3 loop is CASSVYAVPSGGNTIYF. The CDR3 DNA reads TGTGCCAGCAGCGTATATGCCGTTCCCAGCGGTGGAAACACCATATATTTT.

J is TRBJ1-5 and V is TRBV6-5; 8 nucleotides agree with TRBD1. This CDR3 spans 14 amino acids. CDR1 is MNHEY, CDR2 SVGAGI, per germline. J was trimmed by 7 bases and V by 6 bases; bases with no gene match: 8. This chain's CDR3 is CASRGGQGRQPQHF. The CDR3 bases are TGTGCCAGCAGGGGAGGACAGGGAAGGCAGCCCCAGCATTTT.

The chain uses TRBV7-3 and TRBJ2-7; 8 nucleotides agree with TRBD1. This CDR3 is built from 14 residues. V shed 2 bases and J 4 bases; nucleotides not matched to a gene: 4. Germline V gene data show CDR1 as SGHTA and CDR2 as FQGTGA. CDR3 DNA sequence: TGTGCCAGCAGCTTAGACGACAGGGGTTACGAGCAGTACTTC. Its protein is CASSLDDRGYEQYF.

The chain is built from TRBV2 and TRBJ2-1; TRBD2 matches at 10 bases. The CDR3 sequence is 15 residues long. Trimming removed 6 bases from V and 8 bases from J; junction bases left unmatched: 10. Germline loops: CDR1 SNHLY, CDR2 FYNNEI. Written as DNA, the CDR3 is TGTGCCAGCAGAGTAAGCGGGGGGGCCAGGGATGAGCAGTTCTTC. Residues: CASRVSGGARDEQFF.

This clone was seen once. CDR3 protein: CATSRARQGAEVAQYF. CDR3 bases: TGTGCCACCAGCAGAGCCCGACAGGGGGCTGAAGTGGCCCAGTACTTC. This chain uses TRBV15 with TRBJ2-5; 10 positions match TRBD1. V lost 1 base and J lost 9; bases outside the gene matches: 11. This CDR3 region has 16 residues. CDR1 and CDR2 (germline): LNHNV, YYDKDF (reference sequence).

The chain links TRBV7-9 to TRBJ2-1; TRBD2 is a possible D gene (6 bases). This CDR3 region has 14 residues. Trimming stripped 1 base from V and 7 bases from J, with 11 bases between. Germline CDR1 and CDR2: SEHNR and FQNEAQ (reference sequence). The CDR3 DNA follows: TGTGCCAGCAGCTTAGACGGGAGTATGAATGAGCAGTTCTTC. This gives the protein CASSLDGSMNEQFF. Complete variable domain (other parts from reference TRBV7-9 and TRBJ2-1): DTGVSQNPRHKITKRGQNVTFRCDPISEHNRLYWYRQTLGQGPEFLTYFQNEAQLEKSRLLSDRFSAERPKGSFSTLEIQRTEQGDSAMYLCASSLDGSMNEQFFGPGTRLTVL.

The chain joins TRBV27 to TRBJ1-6; D may be TRBD1 (6 bases). V shed 7 bases and J shed 8 bases, with 18 bases lying between them. Germline lookup yields CDR1 MNHEY and CDR2 SMNVEV (reference sequence). CDR3 length equals 15 residues. In DNA form, the CDR3 reads TGTGCCAGCACCTCCACCGCCAGGGGTTATTCACCCCTCCACTTT. It specifies CASTSTARGYSPLHF.

This clone has more than one count but fewer than ten. The CDR3 spells CASSSQGTGKQFF. CDR3 nucleotides: TGTGCCAGCAGCTCCCAGGGGACAGGTAAGCAGTTCTTC. V gene TRBV7-8 combines with J gene TRBJ2-1, with 8 bases lining up with TRBD1. Per the germline V gene, CDR1 is SGHVS and CDR2 is FQNEAQ. V shed 4 bases and J 11 bases; nucleotides not matched to a gene: 7. This CDR3 is built from 13 residues.

The CDR3 protein is CASSLRHLPQHF. The CDR3 bases are TGTGCCAGCAGTTTAAGACACCTGCCCCAGCATTTT. The chain employs TRBV28 and TRBJ1-5; D call uncertain. The CDR3 is 12 residues long. V was shortened by 2 bases and J by 9 bases, with 8 bases between the two germline ends. Germline values: CDR1 MDHEN, CDR2 SYDVKM.

V gene TRBV3-1 (or the pseudogene TRBV3-2) combines with J gene TRBJ1-1; no definite D call. V gave up 1 base and J gave up 0 bases, with 6 bases separating them. This CDR3 is built from 14 residues. Germline CDR1 and CDR2: LGHDT and YNNKEL (reference sequence). CDR3 nucleotide sequence: TGTGCCAGCAGCCAAGCGGACTTGAACACTGAAGCTTTCTTT. Translated: CASSQADLNTEAFF.

The chain joins TRBV6-5 to TRBJ2-7; a possible D gene is TRBD1 (6 bases). V was trimmed by 6 bases and J by 0 bases, leaving 9 bases between them. The CDR3 is 13 residues long. Germline-derived CDR1 and CDR2 are MNHEY and SVGAGI. The CDR3 DNA sequence: TGTGCCAGCAGAAGGGGGAGCTCCTACGAGCAGTACTTC. Protein: CASRRGSSYEQYF.